This T cell receptor (beta chain) was found in a study of T cell repertoires in cytomegalovirus infection. Study overall: Recently identified HLA-C-restricted CMV epitopes were among the peptides used. Indications of both CMV infection and matching HLA type were provided by public TCR beta signatures. The study's findings and limits: The cumulative frequency of public TCR beta families distinguished individuals who carried CMV together with the relevant HLA. Dominating the ex vivo response were HLA-C-restricted CMV-specific TCR beta clonotypes.

There are many counts of this clonotype. Its antigen is currently unknown. V trimming: 5 bases; J trimming: 5 bases; junction bases outside the gene matches: 7. Germline CDR1 is SGHVS and CDR2 is FNYEAQ. The CDR3 is 16 amino acids. From the reads, TCRdb called clonotypes with MiXCR, one entry per CDR3 protein. The sample gives 110,000 or so distinct CDR3 sequences, 30% to 35% of which show up once; 35% to 50% is in the top ten. The sample in question was CD8+ T cells from cultured PBMCs, obtained from culture after CMV antigen stimulation. The sequence was collected from a human donor in good health (CMV status not recorded). Some clones in this sample may be carry-over from other donors' samples. J is TRBJ1-4 and V is TRBV7-6, with 11 positions matching TRBD1. The CDR3 DNA follows: TGTGCCAGCAGCCCGGGACAGGGGGAATGGAATGAAAAACTGTTTTTT. Translated: CASSPGQGEWNEKLFF. The full variable domain, in which reference TRBV7-6 and TRBJ1-4 provide the parts outside the CDR3, is GAGVSQSPRYKVTKRGQDVALRCDPISGHVSLYWYRQALGQGPEFLTYFNYEAQQDKSGLPNDRFSAERPEGSISTLTIQRTEQRDSAMYRCASSPGQGEWNEKLFFGSGTQLSVL.